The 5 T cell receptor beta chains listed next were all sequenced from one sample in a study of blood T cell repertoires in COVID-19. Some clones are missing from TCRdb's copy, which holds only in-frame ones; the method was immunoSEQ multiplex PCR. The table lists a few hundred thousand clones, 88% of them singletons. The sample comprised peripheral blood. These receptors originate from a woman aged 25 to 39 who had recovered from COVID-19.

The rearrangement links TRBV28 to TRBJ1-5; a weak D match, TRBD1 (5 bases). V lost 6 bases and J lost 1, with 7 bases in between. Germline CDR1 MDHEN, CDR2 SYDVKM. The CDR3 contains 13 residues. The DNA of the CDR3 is TGTGCCAGCAGCCAGGGAAGCAATCAGCCCCAGCATTTT. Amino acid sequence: CASSQGSNQPQHF.

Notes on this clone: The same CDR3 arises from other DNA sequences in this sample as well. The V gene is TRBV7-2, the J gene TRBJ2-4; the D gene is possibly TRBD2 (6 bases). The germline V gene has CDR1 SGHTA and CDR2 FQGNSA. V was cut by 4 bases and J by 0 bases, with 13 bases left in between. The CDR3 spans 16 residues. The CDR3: CASSSGGSLAKNIQYF. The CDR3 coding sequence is TGTGCCAGCAGCTCTGGAGGGTCGCTAGCCAAAAACATTCAGTACTTC.

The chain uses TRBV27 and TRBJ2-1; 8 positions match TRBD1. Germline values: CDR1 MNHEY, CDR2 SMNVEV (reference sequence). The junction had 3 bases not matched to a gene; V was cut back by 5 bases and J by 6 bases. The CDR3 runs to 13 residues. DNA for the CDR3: TGTGCCAGCAGTCCCACAGGGGGCAATGAGCAGTTCTTC. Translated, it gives CASSPTGGNEQFF.

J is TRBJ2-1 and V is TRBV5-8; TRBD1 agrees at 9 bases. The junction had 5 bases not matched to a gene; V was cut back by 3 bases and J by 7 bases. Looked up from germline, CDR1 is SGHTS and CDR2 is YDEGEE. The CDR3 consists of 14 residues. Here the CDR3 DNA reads TGTGCCAGCAGCTATGACAGGGGGAAAAATGAGCAGTTCTTC. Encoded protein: CASSYDRGKNEQFF.

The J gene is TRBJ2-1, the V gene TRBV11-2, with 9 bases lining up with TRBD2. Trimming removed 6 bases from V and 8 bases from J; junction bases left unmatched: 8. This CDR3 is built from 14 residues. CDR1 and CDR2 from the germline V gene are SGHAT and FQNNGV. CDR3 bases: TGTGCCAGCAGTCCCGGGACTAGCAGGTATGAGCAGTTCTTC. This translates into CASSPGTSRYEQFF.